This T cell receptor (beta chain) emerged from a study of identical twins. Study results and limitations: Within cord blood, abundant beta clonotypes carried fewer insertions, but memory repertoires showed no such trend. Model-predicted out-of-frame TCR alpha sharing fell below observed values in monozygotic twins.

The V and J ends lost 1 base and 2 bases, in that order; junction bases with no gene match: 4. CDR3 size: 16 residues. CDR1 is SEHNR and CDR2 is FQNEAQ in the germline V gene (reference sequence). TCRdb used MiXCR to reprocess the 5' RACE reads, holding one entry per CDR3 protein. The repertoire holds about 530,000 distinct CDR3 sequences, with about a fifth as singletons. Comment on this clonotype: Its specificity is unknown.

These sequences were also reported in another study, on yellow fever vaccine responses in identical twins.

The clonotype comes from a woman between 18 and 29 years old in good health. The chain links TRBV7-9 to TRBJ2-3; 9 bases match TRBD2. Specimen: CD4+ T cells sorted from blood. The CDR3 coding sequence is TGTGCCAGCAGCTTAGGTGTAGCGGGGGCCACAGATACGCAGTATTTT. It is translated as CASSLGVAGATDTQYF.